This entry lists 26 T cell receptor beta chains sequenced from one sample in a study of technical replicates of blood from a few donors (dated by TCRdb to the late 2010s). Receptor libraries were prepared by the immunoSEQ multiplex PCR assay. Drawn from immuneACCESS, this table holds only the in-frame rearrangements with V and J called that TCRdb kept. Clones are partly lost; checked studies trace under half to an unresolved V gene and leave the rest unexplained. The sample data list around 70,000 clones, and 95% to 98% of these were observed just once. Clones ranked in the top ten supply roughly 0.3% of the sample. The sample comprised T cells isolated from PBMCs. Source of these receptors: a human donor in good health.

The V and J genes are TRBV6-5 and TRBJ1-2; a weak D match, TRBD1 (5 bases). The V gene lost 6 bases and the J gene lost 5 bases, with 16 bases spanning the gap. Germline V CDR1 and CDR2: MNHEY, SVGAGI. This CDR3 is 14 amino acids long. Written as DNA, the CDR3 is TGTGCCAGCAGCGACCTCAGGGAACTTTATGGCTACACCTTC. Translating it yields CASSDLRELYGYTF.

J is TRBJ2-2 and V is TRBV6-1, with TRBD2 matching 7 bases. In germline, CDR1 is MNHNS, CDR2 SASEGT. The CDR3 extends over 16 amino acids. V gave up 1 base and J gave up 5 bases; unmatched junction bases: 7. CDR3: CASSEEQRELTGELFF. The CDR3, as DNA: TGTGCCAGCAGTGAAGAACAGCGGGAACTAACCGGGGAGCTGTTTTTT.

V is TRBV7-6 and J is TRBJ2-1; 14 bases match TRBD2. CDR3 size: 17 residues. The trim removed 4 bases at V and 10 bases at J, leaving 12 bases unmatched. Germline assignment: CDR1 SGHVS and CDR2 FNYEAQ. CDR3 DNA: TGTGCCAGCAGCTCTAGAGGTGGGACTAGCGGGAGTTTAGAGCAGTTCTTC. This encodes CASSSRGGTSGSLEQFF.

The V and J genes are TRBV27 and TRBJ1-2; D may be TRBD1 (5 bases). The CDR3 contains 13 residues. Trimming stripped 1 base from V and 8 bases from J, with 11 bases between. CDR1 and CDR2 (germline): MNHEY, SMNVEV (reference sequence). CDR3 sequence: CASSLLGGEGYTF. CDR3 coding DNA: TGTGCCAGCAGTTTATTGGGAGGGGAAGGCTACACCTTC.

The rearrangement links TRBV30 to TRBJ2-5, with D possibly matching TRBD2 (5 bases). V gave up 7 bases and J gave up 9 bases, with 15 bases separating them. The length of the CDR3 is 11 residues. CDR1 is GTSNPN, CDR2 SVGIG, per germline (reference sequence). CDR3 amino acids: CASGKNRAQYF. The DNA for the CDR3 is TGTGCCTCGGGAAAAAATAGGGCCCAGTACTTC. Combining the CDR3 with reference TRBV30 and TRBJ2-5 gives the whole variable domain SQTIHQWPATLVQPVGSPLSLECTVEGTSNPNLYWYRQAAGRGLQLLFYSVGIGQISSEVPQNLSASRPQDRQFILSSKKLLLSDSGFYLCASGKNRAQYFGPGTRLLVL.

The chain joins TRBV9 to TRBJ1-1, with D hard to call. The germline gives CDR1 SGDLS, CDR2 YYNGEE. This CDR3 is 12 amino acids long. The V gene lost 4 bases and the J gene lost 10 bases, with 14 bases spanning the gap. The CDR3 DNA reads as TGTGCCAGCAGCTACGACGGAGCCGGAGCTTTCTTT. This gives the protein CASSYDGAGAFF.

The gene calls are TRBV19 and TRBJ1-4; 7 bases map to TRBD1. J gave up 6 bases and V 8 bases, and 9 bases lay outside the gene matches. Germline CDR1 LNHDA, CDR2 SQIVND (reference sequence). The CDR3 consists of 14 residues. The CDR3 DNA is TGTGCCAGTGGACAGGACGGGGCTTATGAAAAACTGTTTTTT. It specifies CASGQDGAYEKLFF.

In regard to this clone: At one of its ends the junction is not consistent with the germline gene, which may arise from a read error. V is TRBV7-9 and J is TRBJ1-3; D not certain. Germline-derived CDR1 and CDR2 are SEHNR and FQNEAQ (reference sequence). There are 11 residues in the CDR3. The CDR3 nucleotides read TGTGCCAGCACCTTACAAAACACCATATATTTT. Translated: CASTLQNTIYF.

The rearrangement joins TRBV19 to TRBJ1-1, with unresolved D. Per the germline V gene, CDR1 is LNHDA and CDR2 is SQIVND (reference sequence). This CDR3 is 12 amino acids long. Trimming stripped 8 bases from V and 3 bases from J, with 10 bases between. In DNA form, the CDR3 reads TGTGCCAGTCGGGGTGGGTACACTGAAGCTTTCTTT. This codes for CASRGGYTEAFF.

The chain joins TRBV5-6 to TRBJ1-5, with no clear D. The germline CDR1 and CDR2 sequences are SGHDT and YYEEEE. This CDR3 contains 16 residues. V was pared by 1 base and J by 3 bases, with 14 bases between. The CDR3 nucleotides read TGTGCCAGCAGCTTGAGCGGCTACGGCTTCAATCAGCCCCAGCATTTT. It is translated as CASSLSGYGFNQPQHF.

This chain connects TRBV27 to TRBJ2-1; 8 bases agree with TRBD2. V was clipped by 4 bases and J by 7 bases; unmatched bases: 6. Looked up from germline, CDR1 is MNHEY and CDR2 is SMNVEV (reference sequence). The CDR3 runs to 14 residues. The CDR3 loop reads CASSSQREINEQFF. The CDR3 DNA reads as TGTGCCAGCAGTTCCCAGCGGGAGATAAATGAGCAGTTCTTC.

V and J are TRBV5-5 and TRBJ1-5; D remains unclear. V was shortened by 2 bases and J by 6 bases, with 9 bases between the two germline ends. Germline values: CDR1 SGHKS, CDR2 YYEKEE (reference sequence). The CDR3 is 13 residues long. For the CDR3, the DNA is TGTGCCAGCAGCTTCGAGATGATTCAGCCCCAGCATTTT. This gives the protein CASSFEMIQPQHF.

V usage is TRBV4-2 and J usage is TRBJ2-7; a weak D match, TRBD2 (7 bases). V was pared by 0 bases and J by 1 base, with 19 bases between. The CDR3 runs to 18 residues. Germline V CDR1 and CDR2: LGHNA, YNFKEQ. CDR3 in amino acids: CASSQDRGASGRSYEQYF. The CDR3 DNA sequence: TGTGCCAGCAGCCAAGATAGGGGGGCTAGCGGACGTTCCTACGAGCAGTACTTC.

This clone was seen just once. The chain couples TRBV4-3 to TRBJ1-5; TRBD1 agrees at 10 bases. The germline V gene has CDR1 LGHNA and CDR2 YSLEER. Unmatched junction bases numbered 1, after V lost 0 bases and J lost 5 bases. The length of the CDR3 is 15 residues. The CDR3, as DNA: TGCGCCAGCAGCCAAGATGGGACAGGGGATCAGCCCCAGCATTTT. Translating it yields CASSQDGTGDQPQHF.

The chain links TRBV18 to TRBJ1-1, with a tentative D call TRBD1 (6 bases). Germline CDR1 and CDR2: KGHSH and LQKENI. The CDR3 loop spans 15 amino acids. V lost 1 base and J lost 0, with 9 bases in between. CDR3 sequence reads: CASSPLQGMNTEAFF. CDR3 nucleotides: TGTGCCAGCTCACCACTTCAGGGGATGAACACTGAAGCTTTCTTT.

The chain has TRBV15 and TRBJ1-1, with D possibly matching TRBD1 (5 bases). There are 16 residues in the CDR3. With 1 base removed from V and 0 bases from J, the gap between germline ends came to 12 bases. Germline CDR1 LNHNV, CDR2 YYDKDF (reference sequence). The CDR3 bases are TGTGCCACCAGCAGAGGAACTTTGGACATGAACACTGAAGCTTTCTTT. As protein: CATSRGTLDMNTEAFF.

A word on this clone: Distinct nucleotide sequences in the sample also encode this CDR3. V usage is TRBV27 and J usage is TRBJ2-2, with D possibly matching TRBD2 (6 bases). The CDR3 runs 13 residues. The germline V gene encodes CDR1 MNHEY and CDR2 SMNVEV (reference sequence). Trimming removed 2 bases from V and 5 bases from J, with 6 bases in between. Here the CDR3 reads CASSLGRTGELFF. CDR3 bases: TGTGCCAGCAGTTTAGGGAGGACCGGGGAGCTGTTTTTT.

V gene TRBV6-5 combines with J gene TRBJ2-7; D gene ambiguous. CDR3 size: 15 residues. Trimming took off 2 bases at V and 0 bases at J, with 11 bases between the two ends. CDR1 is MNHEY, CDR2 SVGAGI, per germline. The CDR3 here is CASSYEVSNSYEQYF. CDR3 nucleotide sequence: TGTGCCAGCAGTTACGAGGTTTCTAACTCCTACGAGCAGTACTTC.

This rearrangement joins TRBV4-3 to TRBJ1-2; D is perhaps TRBD1 (6 bases). This CDR3 is built from 17 residues. Trimming pared 3 bases from V and 6 bases from J, leaving 23 bases between. Germline loops: CDR1 LGHNA, CDR2 YSLEER. The CDR3 region has the DNA TGCGCCAGCAGCCACTTAGCCGAACACCGGGACACAGATGGCTACACCTTC. It encodes CASSHLAEHRDTDGYTF.

This chain joins TRBV19 and TRBJ2-1, with TRBD1 as a possible D gene (5 bases). This CDR3 contains 15 residues. The V and J ends lost 4 bases and 1 base respectively, with 11 bases between them. CDR1 is LNHDA, CDR2 SQIVND, per germline (reference sequence). DNA for the CDR3: TGTGCCAGTAGTACGGTGGCAGGGTCCTACAATGAGCAGTTCTTC. Residues: CASSTVAGSYNEQFF. Based on the CDR3 plus reference TRBV19 and TRBJ2-1, the full variable domain is DGGITQSPKYLFRKEGQNVTLSCEQNLNHDAMYWYRQDPGQGLRLIYYSQIVNDFQKGDIAEGYSVSREKKESFPLTVTSAQKNPTAFYLCASSTVAGSYNEQFFGPGTRLTVL.

V gene TRBV5-1 combines with J gene TRBJ2-7; maybe TRBD2 (6 bases). CDR1 and CDR2 from the germline V gene are SGHRS and YFSETQ. Between the trimmed V and J ends, which lost 2 bases and 3 bases, there was a span of 15 bases. There are 15 residues in the CDR3. CDR3 amino acids: CASSLDLLASYEQYF. In DNA, the CDR3 is TGCGCCAGCAGCTTAGATTTGCTAGCGAGCTACGAGCAGTACTTC.

This chain links TRBV12-5 with TRBJ2-5, with unresolved D. CDR3 length: 14 residues. Trimming took off 6 bases at V and 11 bases at J, with 22 bases between the two ends. Germline CDR1 is LGHNT and CDR2 is FRNRAP. The CDR3: CASGPAGEGSDQYF. The CDR3 DNA reads TGTGCTAGTGGCCCCGCAGGCGAAGGTTCTGATCAGTACTTC.

The chain uses TRBV9 and TRBJ2-1; TRBD2 aligns across 7 bases. This CDR3 comprises 17 residues. Germline CDR1 SGDLS, CDR2 YYNGEE. Trimming removed 0 bases from V and 4 bases from J; junction bases left unmatched: 10. CDR3 protein: CASSVGRVAGVYNEQFF. The CDR3 region has the DNA TGTGCCAGCAGCGTAGGAAGGGTGGCGGGGGTGTACAATGAGCAGTTCTTC. Variable domain in full (rest from reference TRBV9 and TRBJ2-1): DSGVTQTPKHLITATGQRVTLRCSPRSGDLSVYWYQQSLDQGLQFLIQYYNGEERAKGNILERFSAQQFPDLHSELNLSSLELGDSALYFCASSVGRVAGVYNEQFFGPGTRLTVL.

The V and J genes are TRBV5-4 and TRBJ1-6, with a tentative D call TRBD1 (5 bases). Trimming took off 2 bases at V and 7 bases at J, with 7 bases between the two ends. CDR1 is SGHNT, CDR2 YYREEE, per germline (reference sequence). The CDR3 consists of 13 residues. The CDR3 region has the DNA TGTGCCAGCAGCTTAGACAGCAATTCACCCCTCCACTTT. Amino acid sequence: CASSLDSNSPLHF.

The genes are TRBV4-2 and TRBJ2-3, with 10 positions matching TRBD1. The CDR3 is made up of 16 amino acids. Germline values: CDR1 LGHNA, CDR2 YNFKEQ. J was trimmed by 3 bases and V by 1 base; bases with no gene match: 4. This chain's CDR3 is CASSQAGTGVTDTQYF. The CDR3 DNA reads as TGTGCCAGCAGCCAAGCGGGGACAGGGGTAACAGATACGCAGTATTTT.

This clone was picked up one time. The chain recombines TRBV5-1 with TRBJ2-5; D may be TRBD2 (5 bases). The CDR3 runs 16 residues. Looked up from germline, CDR1 is SGHRS and CDR2 is YFSETQ. Trimming took off 4 bases at V and 5 bases at J, with 21 bases between the two ends. The CDR3 DNA follows: TGCGCCAGCAGCCTCGAAGTCATAGAGGGTTTGGAGACCCAGTACTTC. As protein: CASSLEVIEGLETQYF.